These 6 T cell receptor beta chains share one sample of origin, sequenced in a study of PD-1 blockade in classical Hodgkin lymphoma. Using immunoSEQ multiplex PCR, the repertoire was profiled, and TCRdb retains in-frame clones only, with some absent. The data contain roughly 70,000 clones, nearly 95% of them seen just once; the ten biggest clones take up about 2.8%. Noted time point: newly diagnosed, previously untreated cHL patient sample. The material sequenced was peripheral blood mononuclear cells (PBMCs). The receptors were sampled from a human donor with classical Hodgkin lymphoma.

The chain joins TRBV20-1 to TRBJ1-2; D ambiguous. The CDR3 is 9 residues long. Germline CDR1 and CDR2: DFQATT and SNEGSKA (reference sequence). Between the trimmed V and J ends, which lost 5 bases and 7 bases, there was a span of 5 bases. CDR3 nucleotide sequence: TGCAGTGCTCCCCCTGGCTACACCTTC. Amino acid sequence: CSAPPGYTF.

J is TRBJ1-1 and V is TRBV10-3, with no clear D. V lost 4 bases and J lost 2, with 11 bases in between. Germline CDR1 and CDR2: ENHRY and SYGVKD. CDR3 length: 14 residues. For the CDR3, the DNA is TGTGCCATCAGTGGGAGGGAGGGAAACACTGAAGCTTTCTTT. This codes for CAISGREGNTEAFF.

The genes are TRBV13 and TRBJ1-2; maybe TRBD1 (6 bases). The V and J ends lost 3 bases and 4 bases respectively, with 9 bases between them. The CDR3 is 13 residues long. Germline-derived CDR1 and CDR2 are PRHDT and FYEKMQ (reference sequence). CDR3 sequence (DNA): TGTGCCAGCAGCTTTCAGGGGAGCTATGGCTACACCTTC. Encoded protein: CASSFQGSYGYTF.

The J gene is TRBJ2-3, the V gene TRBV5-6, with 15 bases fitting TRBD2. The CDR3 contains 18 residues. The V segment lost 2 bases and the J segment 4 bases; nucleotides outside the gene matches: 8. Germline-derived CDR1 and CDR2 are SGHDT and YYEEEE. DNA for the CDR3: TGTGCCAGCAGCTTCAGGACTAGCGGGAGGGCAAGGGCAGATACGCAGTATTTT. This encodes CASSFRTSGRARADTQYF.

This clone was found once. The rearrangement joins TRBV5-1 to TRBJ1-1, with 10 bases fitting TRBD1. Germline lookup yields CDR1 SGHRS and CDR2 YFSETQ. The CDR3 sequence is 15 residues long. The V gene end was trimmed by 0 bases and the J gene end by 5 bases; junction bases not matched to a gene: 4. CDR3: CASSLDGQGGTEAFF. For the CDR3, the DNA is TGCGCCAGCAGCTTGGACGGACAGGGGGGGACTGAAGCTTTCTTT. Together with reference TRBV5-1 and TRBJ1-1, the CDR3 gives the full variable domain: KAGVTQTPRYLIKTRGQQVTLSCSPISGHRSVSWYQQTPGQGLQFLFEYFSETQRNKGNFPGRFSGRQFSNSRSEMNVSTLELGDSALYLCASSLDGQGGTEAFFGQGTRLTVV.

This chain uses TRBV2 with TRBJ2-3; the D call may be TRBD1 or TRBD2 (6 bases each). V was clipped by 11 bases and J by 6 bases, with 15 bases between them. CDR3 length equals 12 residues. CDR1 is SNHLY, CDR2 FYNNEI, per germline. The CDR3 spells CAGRTGRDTQYF. In nucleotides, the CDR3 is TGTGCCGGACGAACAGGGAGGGATACGCAGTATTTT.